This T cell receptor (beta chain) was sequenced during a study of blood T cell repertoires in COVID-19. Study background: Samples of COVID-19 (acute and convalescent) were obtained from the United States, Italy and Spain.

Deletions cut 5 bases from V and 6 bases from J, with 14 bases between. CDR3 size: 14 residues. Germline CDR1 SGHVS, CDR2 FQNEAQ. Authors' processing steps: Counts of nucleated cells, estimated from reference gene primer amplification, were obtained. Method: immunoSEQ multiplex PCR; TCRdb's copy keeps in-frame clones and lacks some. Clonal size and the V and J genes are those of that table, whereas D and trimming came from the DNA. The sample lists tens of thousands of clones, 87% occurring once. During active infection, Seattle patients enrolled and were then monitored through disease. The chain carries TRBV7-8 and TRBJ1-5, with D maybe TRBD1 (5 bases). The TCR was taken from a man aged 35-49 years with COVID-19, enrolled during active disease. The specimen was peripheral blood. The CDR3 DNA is TGTGCCAGCAGCGCAGGACAAGGACGTCAGCCCCAGCATTTT. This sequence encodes CASSAGQGRQPQHF.